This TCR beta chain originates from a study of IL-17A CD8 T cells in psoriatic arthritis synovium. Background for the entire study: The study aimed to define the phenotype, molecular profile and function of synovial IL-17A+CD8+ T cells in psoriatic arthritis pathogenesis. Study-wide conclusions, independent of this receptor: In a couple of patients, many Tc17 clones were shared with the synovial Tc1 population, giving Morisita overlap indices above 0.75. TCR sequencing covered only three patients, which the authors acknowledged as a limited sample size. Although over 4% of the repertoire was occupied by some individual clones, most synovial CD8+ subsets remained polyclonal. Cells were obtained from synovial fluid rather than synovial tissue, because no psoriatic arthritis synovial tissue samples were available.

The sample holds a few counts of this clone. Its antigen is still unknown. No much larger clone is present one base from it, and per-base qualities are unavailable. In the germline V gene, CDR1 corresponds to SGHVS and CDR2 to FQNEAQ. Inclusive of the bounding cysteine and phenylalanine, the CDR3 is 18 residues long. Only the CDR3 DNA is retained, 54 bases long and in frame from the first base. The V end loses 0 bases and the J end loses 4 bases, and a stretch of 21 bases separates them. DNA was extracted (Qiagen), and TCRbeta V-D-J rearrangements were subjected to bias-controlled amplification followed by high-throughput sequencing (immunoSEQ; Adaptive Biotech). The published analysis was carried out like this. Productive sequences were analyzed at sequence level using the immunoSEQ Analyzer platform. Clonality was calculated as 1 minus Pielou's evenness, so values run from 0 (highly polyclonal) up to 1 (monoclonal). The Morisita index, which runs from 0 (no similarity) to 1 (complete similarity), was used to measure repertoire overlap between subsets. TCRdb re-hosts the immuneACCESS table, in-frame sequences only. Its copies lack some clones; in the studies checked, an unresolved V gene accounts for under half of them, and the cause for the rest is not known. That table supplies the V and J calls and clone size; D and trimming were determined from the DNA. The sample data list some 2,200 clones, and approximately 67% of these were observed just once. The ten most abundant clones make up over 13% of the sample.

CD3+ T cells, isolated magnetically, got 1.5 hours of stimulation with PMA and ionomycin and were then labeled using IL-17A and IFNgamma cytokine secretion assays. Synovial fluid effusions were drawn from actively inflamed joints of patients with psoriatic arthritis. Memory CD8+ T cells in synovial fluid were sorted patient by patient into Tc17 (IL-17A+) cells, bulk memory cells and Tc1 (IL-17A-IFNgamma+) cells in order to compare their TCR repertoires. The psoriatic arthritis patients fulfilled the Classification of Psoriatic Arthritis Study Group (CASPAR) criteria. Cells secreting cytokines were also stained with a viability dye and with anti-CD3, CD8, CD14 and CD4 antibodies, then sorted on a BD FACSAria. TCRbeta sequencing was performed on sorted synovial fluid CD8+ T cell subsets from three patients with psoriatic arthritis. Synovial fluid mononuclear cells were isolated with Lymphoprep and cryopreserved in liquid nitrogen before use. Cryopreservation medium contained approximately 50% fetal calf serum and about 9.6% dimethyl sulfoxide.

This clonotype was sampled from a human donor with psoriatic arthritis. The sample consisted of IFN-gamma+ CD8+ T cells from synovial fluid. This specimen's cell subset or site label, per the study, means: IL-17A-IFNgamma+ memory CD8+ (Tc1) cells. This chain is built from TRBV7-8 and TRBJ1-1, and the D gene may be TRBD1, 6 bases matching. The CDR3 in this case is CASSLAGPGAGRFTEAFF. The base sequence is TGTGCCAGCAGCTTAGCGGGTCCGGGGGCCGGAAGGTTCACTGAAGCTTTCTTT.